This T cell receptor (beta chain) was identified during a study of CD8+CD57+ T cells in acquired aplastic anemia. Study-wide background: Each DNA sample taken from sorted CD4+ and CD8+ cells came to about 3.2 ug on average.

TCR beta VDJ combinations and CDR3 sequences were profiled from genomic DNA. One entry per CDR3 protein, called by TCRdb with MiXCR from the reads. The data hold about 250,000 distinct CDR3 sequences, with approximately 45% observed a single time. All sequencing subjects had displayed CD8+CD57+ cell expansion on flow cytometry. This CDR3 is 16 amino acids long. With 3 bases removed from V and 0 bases from J, the gap between germline ends came to 9 bases. Germline V gives CDR1 MGHDK, CDR2 SYGVNS. This sequence joins TRBV25-1 and TRBJ1-6; D call uncertain. This TCR derives from a human donor with aplastic anemia. The sample comprised sorted CD4+, CD8+, or CD8+CD57+ T cells (not recorded which) from PBMCs. The CDR3 loop reads CASSDTASSYNSPLHF. CDR3 nucleotide sequence: TGTGCCAGCAGTGATACGGCGAGCTCCTATAATTCACCCCTCCACTTT.